This T cell receptor (beta chain) was sequenced during a study of human T cells and chemical hapten exposure. Study at large: Patients were given diphenylcyclopropenone on the scalp weekly across the roughly 24-week study. Patch tests applied 0.01% DPC to the upper back, read at 6 days.

Stated time point: patch test 3, about 24 weeks after DPC sensitization. Treatment described: therapeutic diphenylcyclopropenone sensitization with weekly scalp DPC. Each donor was an alopecia patient between 18 and 70 years of age who qualified for DPC. Via MiXCR, TCRdb re-called the RACE reads, giving one row per CDR3 protein. Of under 200,000 distinct CDR3 sequences in the sample, about a quarter are singletons; the top ten hold approximately 2.3%. V lost 0 bases and J lost 9, with 6 bases in between. In germline, CDR1 is ENHRY, CDR2 SYGVKD. The CDR3 consists of 12 residues. The source material was whole blood, sampled in connection with sensitization to the hapten diphenylcyclopropenone (DPC). This clonotype was obtained from a woman in her late teens or twenties with alopecia areata. Some clones in this sample may be carry-over from other donors' samples. This sequence joins TRBV10-3 and TRBJ2-1; D uncertain. CDR3 DNA sequence: TGTGCCATCAGTGAGTCCAGCATTGAGCAGTTCTTC. As protein: CAISESSIEQFF.